This TCR beta chain was sequenced during a study of radiation and T cells in renal cell carcinoma. V lost 6 bases to trimming and J lost 3 bases; unmatched junction nucleotides: 15. The length of the CDR3 is 17 residues. Germline V CDR1 and CDR2: ENHRY, SYGVKD. The repertoire was sequenced with immunoSEQ multiplex PCR; TCRdb's copy has only in-frame clones and lacks some. The sample holds tens of thousands of clones, 82% seen once. Time point noted: baseline pretreatment blood. Treatment meaning: 15 Gy SBRT to primary tumor, nephrectomy 4 weeks later. This material consisted of blood, taken from a patient whose treatment included radiotherapy and nephrectomy. The chain uses TRBV10-3 and TRBJ2-3, with 7 bases lining up with TRBD1. This receptor was obtained from a man aged 60 to 75 with renal cell carcinoma. The CDR3 here is CAIRDPLGGEGTDTQYF. The DNA for the CDR3 is TGTGCCATCAGAGATCCGCTAGGGGGCGAAGGGACAGATACGCAGTATTTT.